This is a list of T cell receptor beta chains from one sample in a study of vaccination and CD4 T cells after COVID-19. TCRdb itself ran the PCR reads through MiXCR, one entry per CDR3 protein. The data hold approximately 16,000 distinct CDR3 sequences, with about 31% observed a single time. The antigens these receptors bind are not known. Sequencing was carried out using cultured CD4+ T cells from blood. The receptors come from a human donor with COVID-19. Both conserved end residues are part of each CDR3. A D gene is named only where the DNA matches it firmly. Part of the rows lack a size; the others show once, few, many or a class for expanded clones.

length	V	size	J	D	CDR3	DNA
13	TRBV28	few	TRBJ1-6	TRBD1	CASSGQPNSPLHF	TGTGCCAGTTCGGGACAGCCCAATTCACCCCTCCACTTT
17	TRBV7-2	few	TRBJ2-2	TRBD2	CASSLGAGGPDTGELFF	TGTGCCAGCAGCTTGGGAGCGGGGGGGCCCGACACCGGGGAGCTGTTTTTT
13	TRBV5-4	few	TRBJ1-2	-	CASSPDRSYGYTF	TGTGCCAGCAGCCCGGACAGATCCTATGGCTACACCTTC
17	TRBV4-3	-	TRBJ1-3	-	CASSQDNGAVSGNTIYF	TGCGCCAGCAGCCAAGATAATGGTGCAGTTTCTGGAAACACCATATATTTT
15	TRBV5-1	-	TRBJ2-3	TRBD2	CASSLRGVITDTQYF	TGCGCCAGCAGCTTACGGGGGGTGATCACAGATACGCAGTATTTT
14	TRBV2	few	TRBJ1-1	-	CASSELGMNTEAFF	TGTGCCAGCAGTGAACTAGGGATGAACACTGAAGCTTTCTTT
15	TRBV15	-	TRBJ2-5	TRBD1	CATSRGTDQQETQYF	TGTGCCACCAGCAGGGGGACAGATCAACAAGAGACCCAGTACTTC
11	TRBV6-2/TRBV6-3	-	TRBJ2-1	-	CASGGYNEQFF	TGTGCCAGTGGGGGATACAATGAGCAGTTCTTC
13	TRBV7-6	-	TRBJ1-5	-	CASTPEGNQPQHF	TGTGCCAGCACCCCGGAGGGCAATCAGCCCCAGCATTTT
14	TRBV19	-	TRBJ2-2	TRBD1	CASDGQGYTGELFF	TGTGCCAGTGACGGACAGGGTTACACCGGGGAGCTGTTTTTT
13	TRBV2	-	TRBJ2-5	-	CASIGGQFETQYF	TGTGCCAGCATCGGGGGGCAGTTCGAGACCCAGTACTTC
14	TRBV19	-	TRBJ2-3	TRBD1	CASKLTGGRDTQYF	TGTGCCAGTAAACTGACAGGGGGCAGAGATACGCAGTATTTT
13	TRBV20-1	-	TRBJ1-2	-	CSARAGDKHGYTF	TGCAGTGCTAGAGCTGGAGACAAGCATGGCTACACCTTC
14	TRBV6-5	-	TRBJ2-7	-	CASSYSRGNYEQYF	TGTGCCAGCAGTTATTCCCGGGGGAACTACGAGCAGTACTTC
16	TRBV5-3	-	TRBJ1-6	-	CASSAPGVQPGSPLHF	TGTGCCAGCAGCGCCCCTGGGGTCCAGCCAGGCTCACCCCTCCACTTT
14	TRBV7-8	-	TRBJ1-1	-	CASSLSQGGTEAFF	TGTGCCAGCAGCTTAAGTCAGGGAGGTACTGAAGCTTTCTTT
17	TRBV27	-	TRBJ2-3	-	CASSWGAGGDLGDTQYF	TGTGCCAGCAGTTGGGGCGCCGGGGGCGACCTCGGAGATACGCAGTATTTT
13	TRBV11-2	once	TRBJ2-3	-	CASSLAWTDTQYF	TGTGCCAGCAGCTTAGCATGGACGGATACGCAGTATTTT
13	TRBV11-3	-	TRBJ1-4	-	CASSPGQNEKLFF	TGTGCCAGCAGCCCCGGACAGAATGAAAAACTGTTTTTT
17	TRBV25-1	few	TRBJ1-5	TRBD1	CASSRRTGGPVGQPQHF	TGTGCCAGCAGTCGTCGGACAGGAGGACCGGTTGGTCAGCCCCAGCATTTT
14	TRBV28	few	TRBJ1-4	TRBD1	CASSGQGGNEKLFF	TGTGCCAGCAGTGGACAGGGCGGTAATGAAAAACTGTTTTTT
15	TRBV9	once	TRBJ1-6	-	CASSVTMDGNSPLHF	TGTGCCAGCAGCGTAACCATGGACGGTAATTCACCCCTCCACTTT
16	TRBV9	-	TRBJ2-5	-	CASSVIFPHCKETQYF	TGTGCCAGCAGCGTAATCTTCCCCCATTGCAAGGAGACCCAGTACTTC
13	TRBV6-1	few	TRBJ1-5	-	CAVGGYSNQPQHF	TGTGCCGTCGGGGGATATAGCAATCAGCCCCAGCATTTT
13	TRBV7-2	-	TRBJ2-7	-	CASSLAGSYEQYF	TGTGCCAGCAGCTTAGCGGGCAGCTACGAGCAGTACTTC
15	TRBV5-6	-	TRBJ1-5	-	CASSLEGVLGQPQHF	TGTGCCAGCAGCTTGGAGGGGGTTTTGGGTCAGCCCCAGCATTTT
13	TRBV6-9	few	TRBJ2-7	-	CASSCWDSNEQYF	TGTGCCAGCAGTTGTTGGGACTCAAACGAGCAGTACTTC
12	TRBV11-2	few	TRBJ2-2	-	CAGHRDTGELFF	TGTGCCGGACACAGGGACACCGGGGAGCTGTTTTTT
11	TRBV12-3/TRBV12-4	-	TRBJ2-3	-	CASTWGDTQYF	TGTGCCAGCACCTGGGGGGATACGCAGTATTTT
13	TRBV6-5	-	TRBJ2-7	-	CASSYSSRDEQYF	TGTGCCAGCAGTTATTCCTCCCGCGACGAGCAGTACTTC
14	TRBV28	-	TRBJ1-1	-	CASSPPGPNTEAFF	TGTGCCAGCAGTCCCCCCGGGCCTAACACTGAAGCTTTCTTT
14	TRBV18	-	TRBJ1-2	TRBD1	CASSPQGGLYGYTF	TGTGCCAGCTCACCCCAAGGGGGCCTCTATGGCTACACCTTC
13	TRBV7-6	few	TRBJ1-2	TRBD1	CASSLVQGAGYTF	TGTGCCAGCAGCTTAGTACAGGGGGCCGGCTACACCTTC